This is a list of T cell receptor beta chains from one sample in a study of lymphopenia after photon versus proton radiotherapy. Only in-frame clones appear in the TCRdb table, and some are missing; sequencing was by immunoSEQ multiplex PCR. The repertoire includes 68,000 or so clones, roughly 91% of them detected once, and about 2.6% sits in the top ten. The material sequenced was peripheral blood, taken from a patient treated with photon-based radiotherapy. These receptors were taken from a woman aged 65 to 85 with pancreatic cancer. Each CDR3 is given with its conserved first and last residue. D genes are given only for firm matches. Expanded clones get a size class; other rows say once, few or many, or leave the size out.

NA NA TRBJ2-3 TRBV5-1 TGCGCCAGCAGCTTGGGCGTGACTAGCACAGATACGCAGTATTTT CASSLGVTSTDTQYF
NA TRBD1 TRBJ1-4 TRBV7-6 TGTGCCAGCAGCCGACAGGGGTCTGGTGAAAAACTGTTTTTT CASSRQGSGEKLFF
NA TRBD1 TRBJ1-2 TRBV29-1 TGCAGCGTTTTTGGACAGGGGGAGTTCTATGGCTACACCTTC CSVFGQGEFYGYTF
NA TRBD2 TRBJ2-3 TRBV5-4 TGTGCCAGCAGCTTGATAGGTGCGGGAGGGACAGATACGCAGTATTTT CASSLIGAGGTDTQYF
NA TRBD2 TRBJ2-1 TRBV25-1 TGTGCCAGCAGTGCGGCGGCTAGCGGACCCTACAATGAGCAGTTCTTC CASSAAASGPYNEQFF
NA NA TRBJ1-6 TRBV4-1 TGCGCCAGCAGCCAACTCCGGGGTGATAATTCACCCCTCCACTTT CASSQLRGDNSPLHF
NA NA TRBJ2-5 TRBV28 TGTGCCAGCATCGAAAACGGCGCGGAGACCCAGTACTTC CASIENGAETQYF
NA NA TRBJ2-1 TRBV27 TGTGCCAGCAGTTTACAGATTTCGATGGGCGGGATGGGGTGGGATGAGCAGTTCTTC CASSLQISMGGMGWDEQFF
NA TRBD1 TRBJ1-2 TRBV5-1 TGCGCCAGCAGCTCAGGGGACAGCGGATTTAACTATGGCTACACCTTC CASSSGDSGFNYGYTF
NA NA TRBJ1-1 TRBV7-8 TGTGCCAGCAGCTTAGCGATGGGGGGGACCACTGAAGCTTTCTTT CASSLAMGGTTEAFF
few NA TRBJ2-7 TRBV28 TGTGCCAGCAGTATCTCTAGCGACGAGCAGTACTTC CASSISSDEQYF
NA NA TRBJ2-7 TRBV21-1 TGTGCCAGCAGCAAAGTTGGTGCGTTGAGCGGGAGGACCTCCTACGAGCAGTACTTC CASSKVGALSGRTSYEQYF
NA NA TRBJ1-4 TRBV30 TGTGCCTGGAGTGAGGTACAGAATGAAAAACTGTTTTTT CAWSEVQNEKLFF
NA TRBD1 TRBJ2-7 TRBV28 TGTGCCAGCAGTCTGGACAGGGCCCCTAGCGAGCAGTACTTC CASSLDRAPSEQYF
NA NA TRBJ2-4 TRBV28 TGTGCCAGCAGTTCGGTGTGGGCGGGGACCGGTTTAGCCAAAAACATTCAGTACTTC CASSSVWAGTGLAKNIQYF
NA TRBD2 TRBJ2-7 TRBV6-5 TGTGCCAGCAGTTGGTCCTCGTCTAGCGGGAGGAACGAGCAGTACTTC CASSWSSSSGRNEQYF
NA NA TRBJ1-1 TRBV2 TGTGCCAGCAGTGAAGGCCTCAGAACCTTGGGTTTCTTT CASSEGLRTLGFF
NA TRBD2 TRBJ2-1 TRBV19 TGTGCCAGTAGTAAAAGCGGGAGGCATCCTTACAATGAGCAGTTCTTC CASSKSGRHPYNEQFF
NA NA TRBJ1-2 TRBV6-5 TGTGCCAGCAGCAGGACGGTCTTCGGCTATGGCTACACCTTC CASSRTVFGYGYTF
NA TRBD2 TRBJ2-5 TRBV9 TGTGCCAGCAATCGGCGCGGGGGAGAAGAGACCCAGTACTTC CASNRRGGEETQYF
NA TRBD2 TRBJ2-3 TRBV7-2 TGTGCCAGCAGCCTGACTAGCGCTAGCACAGATACGCAGTATTTT CASSLTSASTDTQYF
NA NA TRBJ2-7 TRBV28 TGTGCCAGCAGTCCCTGGGGGGGCGCGCTCCAGCAGTACTTC CASSPWGGALQQYF
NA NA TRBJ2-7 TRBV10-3 TGTGCCATCAGTGAGGTATCTGCCGAGCAGTACTTC CAISEVSAEQYF
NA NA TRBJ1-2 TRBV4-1 TGCGCCAGCAGCCAAGATCAAGGATTGGGGGGCTACACCTTC CASSQDQGLGGYTF
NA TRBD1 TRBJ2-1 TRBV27 TGTGCCAGCAGTCCACGATTGGGACAGATGGGGGCGGATGAGCAGTTCTTC CASSPRLGQMGADEQFF
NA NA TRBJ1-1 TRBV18 TGTGCCAGCTCACCTCTGTCCGTGGTGGGGGGCACGGACACTGAAGCTTTCTTT CASSPLSVVGGTDTEAFF
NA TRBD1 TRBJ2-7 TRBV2 TGTGCCAGCAGAGCCGGGACAGGGCTTCGTCAGTACTTC CASRAGTGLRQYF
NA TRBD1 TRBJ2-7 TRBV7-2 TGTGCCAGCAGCTTAAACCGGGACAGGCCCACCTACGAGCAGTACTTC CASSLNRDRPTYEQYF
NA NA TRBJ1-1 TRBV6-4 TGTGCCAGCAGCCAAACCTTGAACACTGAAGCTTTCTTT CASSQTLNTEAFF
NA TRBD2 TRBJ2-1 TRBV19 TGTGCCAGTAGTCAAGGGGGACTAGCGACGAATGAGCAGTTCTTC CASSQGGLATNEQFF
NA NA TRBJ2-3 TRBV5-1 TGCGCCAGCAGCGTCCAGGCAGATACGCAGTATTTT CASSVQADTQYF
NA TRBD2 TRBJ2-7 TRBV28 TGTGCCAGCAGTATTCCCGGGACTAGCGGATCCTACGAGCAGTACTTC CASSIPGTSGSYEQYF
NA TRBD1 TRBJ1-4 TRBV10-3 TGTGCCATCGGAGGGGGCTTTAATGAAAAACTGTTTTTT CAIGGGFNEKLFF
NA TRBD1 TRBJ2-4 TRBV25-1 TGTGCCAGCAGTGATATGTCTGGACAGGGTGGGTCCAAAAACATTCAGTACTTC CASSDMSGQGGSKNIQYF
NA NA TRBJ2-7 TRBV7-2 TGTGCCAGCAGCTCCTCGGGGACCCAAGGTGGCGAGCAGTACTTC CASSSSGTQGGEQYF
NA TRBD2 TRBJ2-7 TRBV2 TGTGCCAGCAGGGCCAGCGGGAGTTCTTCCTACGAGCAGTACTTC CASRASGSSSYEQYF
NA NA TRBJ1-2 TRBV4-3 TGCGCCAGCAGCCAAGACTGGGGGGCCAACTTCTATGGCTACACCTTC CASSQDWGANFYGYTF
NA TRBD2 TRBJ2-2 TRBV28 TGTGCCAGCAGCCGCAGCGGGATTACCGGGGAGCTGTTTTTT CASSRSGITGELFF
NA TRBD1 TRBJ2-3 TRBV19 TGTGCCAGTAGTATAGCAGGGGGCGCTAGCACAGATACGCAGTATTTT CASSIAGGASTDTQYF
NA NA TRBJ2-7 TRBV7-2 TGTGCCAGCAGCTTAAATACAGGGTTCTACGAGCAGTACTTC CASSLNTGFYEQYF
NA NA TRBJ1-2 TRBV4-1 TGCGCCAGCAGCCAAGATTTCAACAACCGGGGCTACACCTTC CASSQDFNNRGYTF
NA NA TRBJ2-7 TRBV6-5 TGTGCCAGCAGTTACTCGATGAACAGCATCGACGAGCAGTACTTC CASSYSMNSIDEQYF
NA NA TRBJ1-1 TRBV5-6 TGTGCCAGCAGCCCCATTCCGCCCGCGGGGTTAGGGAACACTGAAGCTTTCTTT CASSPIPPAGLGNTEAFF
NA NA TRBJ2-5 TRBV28 TGTGCCAGCAACGGGAATACCCAAGAGACCCAGTACTTC CASNGNTQETQYF
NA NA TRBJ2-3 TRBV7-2 TGTGCCAGCAGGAACGGACATCTTGGCACAGATACGCAGTATTTT CASRNGHLGTDTQYF
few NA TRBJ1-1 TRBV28 TGTGCCAGCAGTTTGATAGGTCCGAACACTGAAGCTTTCTTT CASSLIGPNTEAFF
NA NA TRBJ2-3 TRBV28 TGTGCCAGCAGGCCCGCGTGGGGGGGCGTGAGTACAGATACGCAGTATTTT CASRPAWGGVSTDTQYF
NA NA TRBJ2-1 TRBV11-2 TGTGCCAGCAGCTCAATCACGGGCAAAGAACACAATGAGCAGTTCTTC CASSSITGKEHNEQFF
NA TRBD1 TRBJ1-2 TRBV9 TGTGCCAGCAGCTATCAAGCGGGGACAGGTGTGAACTATGGCTACACCTTC CASSYQAGTGVNYGYTF
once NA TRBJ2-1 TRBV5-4 TGTGCCAGCAGCCCTTCGCGGGGGCAGGTGAATGAGCAGTTCTTC CASSPSRGQVNEQFF
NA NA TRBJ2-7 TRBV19 TGTGCCAGTAGTCTCGGTCAGGGTGGGGAGCAGTACTTC CASSLGQGGEQYF
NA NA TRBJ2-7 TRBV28 TGTGCCAGCAGCACAGGGCGGGACGAGCAGTACTTC CASSTGRDEQYF
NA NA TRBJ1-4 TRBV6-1 TGTGCCAGCAGTGAAGTGGGAGGGAGTGAAAAACTGTTTTTT CASSEVGGSEKLFF
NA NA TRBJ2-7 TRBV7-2 TGTGCCAGCAGCTATGGACGGAGCTCCTACGAGCAGTACTTC CASSYGRSSYEQYF
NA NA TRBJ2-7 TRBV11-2 TGTGCCAGCAGAACTGGGACGGATTCCTACGAGCAGTACTTC CASRTGTDSYEQYF